A single sample is the source of the 19 T cell receptor beta chains below, sequenced in a study of T-cell reconstitution after alpha-beta-depleted transplantation in children (dated by TCRdb to about 2016). The sample's treatment or condition label, decoded: allogeneic hematopoietic cell transplantation with graft depleted of TCRalphabeta T cells and CD19 B cells. The library was produced with PCR. TCRdb names Illumina HiSeq 2500 as the instrument used. TCR libraries were prepared with molecular barcoding, using unique molecular identifiers to normalize TCRbeta repertoire quantification. The raw public reads went through TCRdb reprocessing: fastp at Q25, MiXCR clone calling, in-frame beta chains kept. Each record represents a unique CDR3 protein, reported with the most common genes and DNA among its rows. Across this sample there are hundreds of thousands of distinct CDR3 sequences, with approximately 22% seen only once. The ten largest clones add up to around 14% of the sample.

Sequencing was performed on PBMCs, mostly from graft donor cells, taken 360 days after TCRalphabeta/CD19-depleted stem cell transplant. The source of these receptors is a boy under two years old who had a stem cell transplant for acute myeloid leukemia, so the T cells may come from the graft donor.

This clonotype was picked up many times. V and J are TRBV12-3 or TRBV12-4 and TRBJ2-1; D call uncertain. Trimming pared 3 bases from V and 0 bases from J, leaving 9 bases between. The CDR3 has 15 amino acids. Written as DNA, the CDR3 is TGTGCCAGCAGTTTCGCTAGTCGCTCCTACAATGAGCAGTTCTTC. It encodes CASSFASRSYNEQFF.

This clonotype was counted ten times or more. V and J are TRBV29-1 and TRBJ1-1, with D hard to call. The germline V and J ends were trimmed by 5 bases and 1 base, with 14 bases remaining between them. The length of the CDR3 is 14 residues. Germline loops: CDR1 SQVTM, CDR2 ANQGSEA. Here the CDR3 DNA reads TGCAGCGTTATAAATCACTTTGAGAACACTGAAGCTTTCTTT. It codes for CSVINHFENTEAFF. The full variable domain, completed using reference TRBV29-1 and TRBJ1-1, is SAVISQKPSRDICQRGTSLTIQCQVDSQVTMMFWYRQQPGQSLTLIATANQGSEATYESGFVIDKFPISRPNLTFSTLTVSNMSPEDSSIYLCSVINHFENTEAFFGQGTRLTVV.

The rearrangement joins TRBV28 to TRBJ2-7; D call uncertain. This CDR3 spans 11 amino acids. The V gene's germline CDR1 is MDHEN and CDR2 SYDVKM. Trimming took off 6 bases at V and 6 bases at J, with 9 bases between the two ends. CDR3 residues: CASSTRSEQYV. Here the CDR3 DNA reads TGTGCCAGCAGCACTCGGAGCGAGCAGTACGTC.

This chain uses TRBV12-5 with TRBJ2-7; D is perhaps TRBD1 (6 bases). V was clipped by 3 bases and J by 3 bases, with 24 bases between them. CDR1 is LGHNT and CDR2 is FRNRAP in the germline V gene. The CDR3 extends over 18 amino acids. CDR3 sequence reads: CASGFPPPGHQTNYEQYV. In DNA form, the CDR3 reads TGTGCTAGTGGTTTCCCCCCCCCGGGACACCAGACGAACTACGAGCAGTACGTC.

Of note for this clonotype: A much larger clone differs by one base, so this may be a read error. The rearrangement joins TRBV24-1 to TRBJ1-5, with D possibly matching TRBD1 (6 bases). The CDR3 sequence is 14 residues long. Germline V gives CDR1 KGHDR, CDR2 SFDVKD. As DNA, the CDR3 is TGTGCCGCCAGTGGAACAGGGAGCAATCAGCCCCAGCATTTT. It translates to CAASGTGSNQPQHF.

This clonotype was counted many times. The rearrangement links TRBV15 to TRBJ2-1, with D possibly matching TRBD1 (5 bases). The germline gives CDR1 LNHNV, CDR2 YYDKDF (reference sequence). The V end lost 0 bases, the J end lost 6 bases, and 15 bases lay between the germline ends. CDR3 size: 16 residues. The CDR3 protein is CATSRDRQKSANEQFF. The CDR3 DNA reads as TGTGCCACCAGCAGAGATCGACAGAAATCGGCCAATGAGCAGTTCTTC.

This clonotype was detected many times. The rearrangement joins TRBV7-2 to TRBJ2-3, with D possibly called TRBD1 or TRBD2 (6 bases each). The CDR3 is made up of 16 amino acids. Trimming removed 0 bases at V and 14 bases at J, with 24 bases between. Germline loops: CDR1 SGHTA, CDR2 FQGNSA. The CDR3 sequence: CASSLARRDSGGAGYF. CDR3 bases: TGTGCCAGCAGCTTAGCACGTCGGGATTCCGGGGGCGCGGGGTATTTT.

The V gene is TRBV27, the J gene TRBJ2-3, with D perhaps TRBD2 (7 bases). V was shortened by 5 bases and J by 6 bases, with 18 bases between the two germline ends. The germline V gene has CDR1 MNHEY and CDR2 SMNVEV (reference sequence). There are 15 residues in the CDR3. DNA for the CDR3: TGTGCCAGCAGTCCCATAGGGGGGGCCGGTGATACGCAGTATTTT. This encodes CASSPIGGAGDTQYF.

As regards this clonotype: With a much larger clone just one base away, this may be a read error. The gene calls are TRBV6-5 and TRBJ1-1, with D hard to call. The CDR3 covers 14 residues. Trimming took off 4 bases at V and 0 bases at J, with 9 bases between the two ends. CDR1 and CDR2 (germline): MNHEY, SVGAGI. The chain's CDR3 is CASSSRALNTEAFF. The CDR3 DNA is TGTGCCAGCAGTTCCCGGGCCTTGAACACTGAAGCTTTCTTT.

The V gene is TRBV20-1, the J gene TRBJ2-5, with TRBD2 matching over 9 bases. The ends lost 6 bases at V and 5 bases at J; junction bases unmatched: 10. The CDR3 has 14 amino acids. CDR1 is DFQATT, CDR2 SNEGSKA, per germline (reference sequence). CDR3 DNA sequence: TGCAGTGCCGCACCGGCGGGGGGGCGGGAGACCCAGTACTTC. As protein: CSAAPAGGRETQYF.

CDR3 protein: CSASTGRWLVETQYF. CDR3 sequence (DNA): TGCAGTGCTAGTACAGGGCGTTGGCTGGTGGAGACCCAGTACTTC. The chain employs TRBV20-1 and TRBJ2-5; possibly TRBD1 for D (6 bases). Germline CDR1 reads DFQATT; CDR2 reads SNEGSKA (reference sequence). The CDR3 has 15 amino acids. V lost 3 bases, J lost 5 bases, and 19 bases lay in between.

The chain is built from TRBV7-9 and TRBJ2-5; possibly TRBD1 for D (7 bases). This CDR3 region has 14 residues. Germline V gives CDR1 SEHNR, CDR2 FQNEAQ (reference sequence). Between the trimmed V and J ends, which lost 7 bases and 5 bases, there was a span of 17 bases. The CDR3 spells CASTFQGGLETQYF. The CDR3 DNA reads TGTGCCAGCACCTTTCAGGGGGGATTGGAGACCCAGTACTTC.

V is TRBV20-1 and J is TRBJ2-5, with D tentatively TRBD2 (5 bases). Germline V lookup: CDR1 DFQATT, CDR2 SNEGSKA (reference sequence). With 2 bases removed from V and 0 bases from J, the gap between germline ends came to 10 bases. This CDR3 region has 14 residues. The CDR3 region has the DNA TGCAGTGCTAGAAGCGGCAGATACCAAGAGACCCAGTACTTC. Residues: CSARSGRYQETQYF.

This clonotype was picked up many times. The chain uses TRBV28 and TRBJ1-5; TRBD1 matches 7 bases. Germline V CDR1 and CDR2: MDHEN, SYDVKM. The trim removed 5 bases at V and 2 bases at J, leaving 3 bases unmatched. This CDR3 is 14 amino acids long. CDR3 DNA: TGTGCCAGCAGTATCAGGGGGGGCAATCAGCCCCAGCATTTT. Translating it yields CASSIRGGNQPQHF.

This chain uses TRBV29-1 with TRBJ1-2, with D possibly being TRBD1 (5 bases). This CDR3 has 12 amino acids. V lost 4 bases and J 10 bases, leaving 16 bases between the germline ends. Looked up from germline, CDR1 is SQVTM and CDR2 is ANQGSEA. CDR3 nucleotide sequence: TGCAGCGTTGCCCCCCTACCGGGGGTCTACACCTTC. Amino acids: CSVAPLPGVYTF.

This clonotype came up a few times. V is TRBV29-1 and J is TRBJ1-1; D is unresolved. The CDR3 length is 14 residues. With 5 bases removed from V and 1 base from J, the gap between germline ends came to 14 bases. CDR1 is SQVTM and CDR2 is ANQGSEA in the germline V gene. The CDR3 loop is CSVIALLANTEAFF. The CDR3 region has the DNA TGCAGCGTTATCGCTTTACTGGCGAACACTGAAGCTTTCTTT.

This clonotype was counted at least ten times. This chain links TRBV7-2 with TRBJ1-3; D uncertain. Germline loops: CDR1 SGHTA, CDR2 FQGNSA. Trimming left V 2 bases short and J 2 bases short, with 7 bases between. The CDR3 sequence is 14 residues long. The CDR3 region is CASSLQSPGNTIYF. The CDR3 DNA is TGTGCCAGCAGCTTACAGAGTCCTGGAAACACCATATATTTT. Drawing the rest from reference TRBV7-2 and TRBJ1-3, the complete variable domain is GAGVSQSPSNKVTEKGKDVELRCDPISGHTALYWYRQSLGQGLEFLIYFQGNSAPDKSGLPSDRFSAERTGGSVSTLTIQRTQQEDSAVYLCASSLQSPGNTIYFGEGSWLTVV.

The gene calls are TRBV11-2 and TRBJ2-5; D not resolved. V dropped 4 bases and J dropped 4 bases, with 16 bases sitting between them. Germline-derived CDR1 and CDR2 are SGHAT and FQNNGV. This CDR3 spans 15 amino acids. CDR3 in amino acids: CASSSDATLGETQYF. In nucleotides, the CDR3 is TGTGCCAGCAGCTCGGACGCCACCTTGGGAGAGACCCAGTACTTC. The full variable domain, its missing parts supplied by reference TRBV11-2 and TRBJ2-5, is EAGVAQSPRYKIIEKRQSVAFWCNPISGHATLYWYQQILGQGPKLLIQFQNNGVVDDSQLPKDRFSAERLKGVDSTLKIQPAKLEDSAVYLCASSSDATLGETQYFGPGTRLLVL.

The chain has TRBV29-1 and TRBJ2-3; unclear D gene. The germline V and J ends were trimmed by 4 bases and 2 bases, with 16 bases remaining between them. CDR3 length equals 15 residues. CDR1 and CDR2 (germline): SQVTM, ANQGSEA. CDR3 sequence: CSVGIGGTVTDTQYF. CDR3 in DNA: TGCAGCGTTGGAATTGGCGGAACGGTCACAGATACGCAGTATTTT.